A selection of T cell receptor beta chains follows, all from one sample in a study of blood T cell repertoires in COVID-19. Profiled with immunoSEQ multiplex PCR; TCRdb holds only in-frame clones, not every one. Here the sample spans 100,000 to 150,000 clones, roughly 84% being singletons. The sample comprised peripheral blood. The receptors derive from a woman at least 80 years old with acute or convalescent COVID-19. Both conserved end residues are part of each CDR3. The D gene is left open where the match is weak. Where a row states a size, it is once, few, many or the class of an expanded clone; other rows omit it.

V gene	clone size	J gene	D gene	CDR3 protein	CDR3 DNA
TRBV14	once	TRBJ2-1	TRBD1	CASSQHLGQGGLNEQFF	TGTGCCAGCAGCCAACACCTAGGACAGGGTGGTCTTAATGAGCAGTTCTTC
TRBV6-1	-	TRBJ1-6	-	CASSDGVSPLHF	TGTGCCAGCAGTGACGGGGTTTCACCCCTCCACTTT
TRBV18	-	TRBJ2-3	TRBD1	CASSPGTGETGKPGTQYF	TGTGCCAGCTCACCCGGGACAGGGGAGACGGGAAAGCCGGGTACGCAGTATTTT
TRBV11-3	-	TRBJ1-4	-	CASSQTQGREKLFF	TGTGCCAGCAGCCAAACTCAGGGGAGAGAAAAACTGTTTTTT
TRBV15	-	TRBJ1-4	-	CATSRVRQDNEKLFF	TGTGCCACCAGCAGAGTTCGACAGGATAATGAAAAACTGTTTTTT
TRBV4-1	-	TRBJ1-5	-	CASSQDSGVGNQPQHF	TGCGCCAGCAGCCAAGACTCGGGGGTAGGCAATCAGCCCCAGCATTTT
TRBV19	-	TRBJ2-6	TRBD1	CASSKFTGGAGANVLTF	TGTGCCAGTAGTAAATTTACAGGGGGCGCTGGGGCCAACGTCCTGACTTTC
TRBV19	few	TRBJ2-1	TRBD2	CASSSLTGLASLKEQFF	TGTGCCAGTAGTTCCCTAACCGGACTAGCCAGTTTAAAAGAGCAGTTCTTC
TRBV18	-	TRBJ1-1	-	CASSPNTGNTEAFF	TGTGCCAGCTCACCAAATACAGGGAACACTGAAGCTTTCTTT
TRBV24-1	-	TRBJ2-1	TRBD2	CATSDSGGSGNREQFF	TGTGCCACCAGTGATTCCGGGGGTAGCGGGAACCGTGAGCAGTTCTTC
TRBV9	-	TRBJ1-4	-	CASSVDPASNEKLFF	TGTGCCAGCAGCGTAGATCCCGCCAGTAATGAAAAACTGTTTTTT
TRBV20-1	-	TRBJ2-7	-	CSARNSYEQYF	TGCAGTGCTAGAAATTCTTACGAGCAGTACTTC
TRBV7-2	once	TRBJ1-5	TRBD1	CASSLAWGTASNQPQHF	TGTGCCAGCAGCTTAGCTTGGGGGACAGCCAGCAATCAGCCCCAGCATTTT
TRBV28	-	TRBJ1-1	-	CASNHPSLGREAFF	TGTGCCAGCAACCACCCCTCCCTGGGGAGGGAAGCTTTCTTT
TRBV28	-	TRBJ2-7	-	CASREGHGFVQYF	TGTGCCAGCAGAGAGGGCCACGGTTTTGTGCAGTACTTC
TRBV29-1	-	TRBJ2-3	-	CSVANRDSGTDTQYF	TGCAGCGTCGCGAACCGGGACTCGGGCACAGATACGCAGTATTTT
TRBV6-5	few	TRBJ1-1	-	CASSYGLRGTEAFF	TGTGCCAGCAGTTACGGGCTCCGGGGCACTGAAGCTTTCTTT
TRBV12-3/TRBV12-4	few	TRBJ1-6	-	CASSPQLRSPLHF	TGTGCCAGCAGTCCCCAGTTACGTTCACCCCTCCACTTT
TRBV10-3	-	TRBJ1-1	-	CAISEWEGRNTEAFF	TGTGCCATCAGTGAGTGGGAGGGGCGAAACACTGAAGCTTTCTTT
TRBV4-3	-	TRBJ1-3	TRBD1	CASSQEGTASGNTIYF	TGCGCCAGCAGCCAAGAAGGGACAGCCTCTGGAAACACCATATATTTT
TRBV7-2	few	TRBJ2-7	-	CASSLVPGRRYEQYF	TGTGCCAGCAGCTTAGTACCAGGGAGGAGGTACGAGCAGTACTTC
TRBV4-3	-	TRBJ2-2	-	CASSQDAGEGGELFF	TGCGCCAGCAGCCAAGACGCAGGGGAGGGCGGGGAGCTGTTTTTT
TRBV11-2	-	TRBJ2-3	-	CASSLDLRTDTQYF	TGTGCCAGCAGCTTAGATCTGAGGACAGATACGCAGTATTTT
TRBV5-1	few	TRBJ2-1	-	CASGDGRQFF	TGCGCCAGTGGCGACGGGAGACAGTTCTTC
TRBV24-1	once	TRBJ2-2	TRBD1	CATSRDRPNTGELFF	TGTGCCACCAGTCGGGACAGGCCGAACACCGGGGAGCTGTTTTTT
TRBV28	-	TRBJ1-5	TRBD1	CASSPVDRTAQPQHF	TGTGCCAGCAGTCCAGTGGACAGGACAGCGCAGCCCCAGCATTTT
TRBV5-4	-	TRBJ1-6	-	CASSLQDSPLHF	TGTGCCAGCAGCTTACAGGATTCACCCCTCCACTTT
TRBV3-1/TRBV3-2	-	TRBJ2-5	TRBD2	CASSQGYPSDSGRAGTQYF	TGTGCCAGCAGCCAAGGATACCCGAGTGATAGCGGGAGGGCTGGGACCCAGTACTTC
TRBV6-2/TRBV6-3	-	TRBJ1-4	-	CASSQTDSNEKLFF	TGTGCCAGCAGTCAGACAGACTCCAATGAAAAACTGTTTTTT
TRBV5-4	-	TRBJ1-3	-	CAGSTGLELSGNTIYF	TGTGCCGGATCGACAGGATTGGAGCTCTCTGGAAACACCATATATTTT
TRBV21-1	-	TRBJ2-1	-	CASTKPGGWTNEQFF	TGTGCCAGCACCAAACCGGGAGGCTGGACCAATGAGCAGTTCTTC
TRBV3-1/TRBV3-2	-	TRBJ1-3	-	CASSQDARNTIYF	TGTGCCAGCAGCCAAGACGCGCGAAACACCATATATTTT
TRBV10-3	-	TRBJ2-1	TRBD2	CATGSGGAVGNEQFF	TGTGCCACCGGCAGCGGGGGGGCCGTTGGTAATGAGCAGTTCTTC
TRBV7-2	-	TRBJ2-7	-	CASSNTRGYEQYF	TGTGCCAGCTCCAATACCAGAGGCTACGAGCAGTACTTC
TRBV30	-	TRBJ1-1	-	CAWSVSGGDLWNTEAFF	TGTGCCTGGAGTGTATCAGGAGGGGATTTATGGAACACTGAAGCTTTCTTT
TRBV7-8	-	TRBJ2-3	-	CASSLLEGPLRDTQYF	TGTGCCAGCAGCTTACTGGAGGGACCCCTCCGGGATACGCAGTATTTT
TRBV5-5	once	TRBJ2-5	TRBD2	CASSLAVRAGGTQYF	TGTGCCAGCAGCTTGGCCGTTCGGGCGGGGGGGACCCAGTACTTC
TRBV4-3	-	TRBJ1-2	-	CASSQGPSDINYGYTF	TGCGCCAGCAGCCAAGGCCCATCAGACATCAACTATGGCTACACCTTC
TRBV6-2/TRBV6-3	-	TRBJ1-1	-	CASSLGRGEAFF	TGTGCCAGCAGTTTGGGTAGGGGTGAAGCTTTCTTT